This T cell receptor (beta chain) was profiled in a study of T cells after yellow fever vaccination. This CDR3 comprises 15 residues. Deletions cut 2 bases from V and 4 bases from J, with 13 bases between. Per germline, CDR1 MGHRA and CDR2 YSYEKL. TCRdb re-analysed the 5' RACE reads in MiXCR, keeping a single row per CDR3 protein. This table has 300,000 or so distinct CDR3 sequences, 13% appearing once. Worth noting for this clonotype: This clone may be a read error of a much larger clone one base away.

This sample comprised CD4+ T cells sorted from PBMCs, obtained 45 days after the yellow fever booster vaccination. The V and J genes are TRBV4-1 and TRBJ2-3; no clear D gene. This sequence was found in a man aged 25-45 years who received the YFV17D yellow fever vaccine. CDR3 protein: CASSQLVCRPDTQYF. The CDR3 nucleotides are TGCGCCAGCAGCCAACTTGTATGTAGGCCAGATACGCAGTATTTT.